What follows are 5 T cell receptor beta chains derived from one specimen sequenced in a study of cytomegalovirus exposure and HLA in healthy donors. The PCR had 60 Vbeta and 13 Jbeta primers. The repertoire was sequenced with immunoSEQ multiplex PCR; TCRdb's copy has only in-frame clones and lacks some. This sample's table reports about 67,000 clones. Sequences were obtained from PBMCs. The origin of the receptors is a man between 25 and 39 years old in good health and CMV-seropositive.

The J gene is TRBJ1-1, the V gene TRBV6-5; perhaps TRBD1 as D (5 bases). CDR1 is MNHEY, CDR2 SVGAGI, per germline. Deletions cut 4 bases from V and 1 base from J, with 10 bases between. CDR3 length equals 14 residues. The CDR3 loop is CASSLWGENTEAFF. For the CDR3, the DNA is TGTGCCAGCAGTTTGTGGGGGGAGAACACTGAAGCTTTCTTT.

A word on this clone: The junction differs from germline at one of its ends, possibly a read error. The chain is built from TRBV7-9 and TRBJ2-5; 10 bases agree with TRBD2. From germline, CDR1 is SEHNR and CDR2 FQNEAQ (reference sequence). This CDR3 spans 14 amino acids. CDR3 bases: TGTGCCAGCAGTTTAGCGGGGGGACAAGAGACCCAGTACTTC. This encodes CASSLAGGQETQYF. Based on the CDR3 plus reference TRBV7-9 and TRBJ2-5, the full variable domain is DTGVSQNPRHKITKRGQNVTFRCDPISEHNRLYWYRQTLGQGPEFLTYFQNEAQLEKSRLLSDRFSAERPKGSFSTLEIQRTEQGDSAMYLCASSLAGGQETQYFGPGTRLLVL.

The V call is TRBV20-1, the J call TRBJ1-2; D perhaps matches TRBD1 (5 bases). The V gene's germline CDR1 is DFQATT and CDR2 SNEGSKA (reference sequence). CDR3 length equals 11 residues. Deletions cut 0 bases from V and 10 bases from J, with 9 bases between. The CDR3 DNA reads as TGCAGTGCTAGAGACGACAGTGACTACACCTTC. Translated: CSARDDSDYTF.

J is TRBJ1-1 and V is TRBV18, with TRBD1 identical over 7 bases. There are 17 residues in the CDR3. In germline, CDR1 is KGHSH, CDR2 LQKENI. V lost 3 bases to trimming and J lost 0 bases; unmatched junction nucleotides: 10. CDR3 region: CASSPFGQDPMNTEAFF. In DNA, the CDR3 is TGTGCCAGCTCACCCTTCGGACAGGATCCCATGAACACTGAAGCTTTCTTT.

This rearrangement joins TRBV2 to TRBJ2-5; no definite D call. Germline lookup yields CDR1 SNHLY and CDR2 FYNNEI. Trimming shortened V by 0 bases and J by 3 bases, and 8 bases separated the two germline ends. The CDR3 spans 14 residues. Here the CDR3 DNA reads TGTGCCAGCAGTGAAGCGCACAGCAAAGAGACCCAGTACTTC. Translating gives CASSEAHSKETQYF.